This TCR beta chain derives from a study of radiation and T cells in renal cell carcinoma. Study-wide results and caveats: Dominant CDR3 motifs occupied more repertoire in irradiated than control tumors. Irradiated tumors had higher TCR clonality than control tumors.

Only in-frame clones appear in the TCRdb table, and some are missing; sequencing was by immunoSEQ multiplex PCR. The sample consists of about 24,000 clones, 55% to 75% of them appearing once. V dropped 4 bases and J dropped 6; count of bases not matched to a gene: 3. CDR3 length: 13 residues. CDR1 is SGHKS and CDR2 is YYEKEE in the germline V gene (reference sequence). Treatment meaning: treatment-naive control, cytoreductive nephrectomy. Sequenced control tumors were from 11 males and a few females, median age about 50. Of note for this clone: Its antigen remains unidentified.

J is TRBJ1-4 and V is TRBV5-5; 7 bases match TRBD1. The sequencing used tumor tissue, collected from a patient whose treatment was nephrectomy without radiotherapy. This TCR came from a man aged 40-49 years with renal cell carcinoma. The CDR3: CASSRDSHEKLFF. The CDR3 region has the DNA TGTGCCAGCAGCCGGGACAGTCATGAAAAACTGTTTTTT.